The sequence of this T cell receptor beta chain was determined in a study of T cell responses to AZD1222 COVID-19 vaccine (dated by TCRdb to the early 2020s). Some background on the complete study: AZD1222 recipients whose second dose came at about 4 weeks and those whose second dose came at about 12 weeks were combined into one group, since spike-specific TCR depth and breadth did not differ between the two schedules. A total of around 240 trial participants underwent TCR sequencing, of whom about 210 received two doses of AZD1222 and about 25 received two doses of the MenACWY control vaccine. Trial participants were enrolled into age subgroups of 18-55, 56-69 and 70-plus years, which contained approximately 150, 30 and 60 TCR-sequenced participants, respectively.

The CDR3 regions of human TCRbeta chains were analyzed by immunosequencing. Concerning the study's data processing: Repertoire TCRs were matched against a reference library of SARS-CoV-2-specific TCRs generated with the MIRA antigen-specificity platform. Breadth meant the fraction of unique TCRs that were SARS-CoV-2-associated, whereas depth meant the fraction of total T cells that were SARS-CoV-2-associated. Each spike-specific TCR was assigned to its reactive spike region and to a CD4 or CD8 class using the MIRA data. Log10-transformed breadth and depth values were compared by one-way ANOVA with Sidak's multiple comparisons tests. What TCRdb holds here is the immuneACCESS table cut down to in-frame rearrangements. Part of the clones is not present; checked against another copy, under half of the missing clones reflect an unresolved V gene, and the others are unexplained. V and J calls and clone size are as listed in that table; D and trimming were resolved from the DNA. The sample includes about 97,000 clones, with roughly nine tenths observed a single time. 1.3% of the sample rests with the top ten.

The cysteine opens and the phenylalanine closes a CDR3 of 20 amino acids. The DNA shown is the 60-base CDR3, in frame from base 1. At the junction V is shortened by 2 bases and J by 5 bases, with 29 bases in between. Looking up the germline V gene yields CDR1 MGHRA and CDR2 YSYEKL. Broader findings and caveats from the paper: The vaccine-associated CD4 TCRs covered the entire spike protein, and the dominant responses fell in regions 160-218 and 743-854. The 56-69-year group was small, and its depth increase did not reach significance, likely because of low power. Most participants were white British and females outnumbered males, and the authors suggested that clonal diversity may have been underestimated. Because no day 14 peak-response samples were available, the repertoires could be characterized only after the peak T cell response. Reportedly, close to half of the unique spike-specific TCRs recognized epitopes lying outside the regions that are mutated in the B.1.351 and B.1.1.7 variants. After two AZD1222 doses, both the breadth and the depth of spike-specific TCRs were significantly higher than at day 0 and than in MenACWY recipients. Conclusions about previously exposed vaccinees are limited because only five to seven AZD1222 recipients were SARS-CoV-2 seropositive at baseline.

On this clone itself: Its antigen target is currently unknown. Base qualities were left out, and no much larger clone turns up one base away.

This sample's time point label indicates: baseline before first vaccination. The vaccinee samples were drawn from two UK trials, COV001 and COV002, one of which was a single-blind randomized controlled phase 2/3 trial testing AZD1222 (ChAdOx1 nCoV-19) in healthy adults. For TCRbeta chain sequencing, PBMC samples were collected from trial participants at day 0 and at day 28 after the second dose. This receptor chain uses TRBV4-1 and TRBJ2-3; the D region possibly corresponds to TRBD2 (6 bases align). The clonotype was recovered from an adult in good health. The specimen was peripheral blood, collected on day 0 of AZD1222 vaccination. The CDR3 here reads CASSQRLEVRASGRRDTQYF. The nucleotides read TGCGCCAGCAGCCAACGACTGGAGGTCCGGGCCAGCGGGCGGAGAGATACGCAGTATTTT.